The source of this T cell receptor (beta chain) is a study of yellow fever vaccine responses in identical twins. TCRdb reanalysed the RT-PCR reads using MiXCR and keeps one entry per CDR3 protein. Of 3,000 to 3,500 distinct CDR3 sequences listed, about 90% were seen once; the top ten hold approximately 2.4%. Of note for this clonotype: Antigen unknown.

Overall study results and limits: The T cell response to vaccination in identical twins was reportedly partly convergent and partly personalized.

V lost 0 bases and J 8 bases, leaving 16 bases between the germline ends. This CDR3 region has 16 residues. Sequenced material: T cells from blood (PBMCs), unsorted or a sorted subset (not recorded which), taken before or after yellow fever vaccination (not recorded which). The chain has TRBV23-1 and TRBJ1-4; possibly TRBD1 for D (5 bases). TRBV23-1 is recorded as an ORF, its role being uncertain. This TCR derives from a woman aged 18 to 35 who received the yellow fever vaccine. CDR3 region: CASSQSYCGGLEKLFF. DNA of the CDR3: TGCGCCAGCAGTCAATCTTATTGCGGGGGGTTGGAAAAACTGTTTTTT.